A single sample gave rise to the 24 T cell receptor beta chains below, sequenced in a study of blood T cells in healthy people across ages. A second PCR of 7 to 11 cycles used a sample-barcoded 5' primer and a J-beta primer mix. From the 5' RACE reads, TCRdb called clonotypes with MiXCR, one entry per CDR3 protein. The sample lists roughly 860,000 distinct CDR3 sequences, 60% to 80% seen once, with 25% to 35% in the top ten. Input material: blood. The receptors originated from a man between 25 and 39 years old in good health.

J is TRBJ2-7 and V is TRBV13; D remains unclear. Trimming took 6 bases from V and 1 from J, leaving 16 bases between them. The germline V gene has CDR1 PRHDT and CDR2 FYEKMQ (reference sequence). CDR3 length: 15 residues. CDR3: CASSKTSYTSYEQYF. CDR3 DNA: TGTGCCAGCAGTAAAACCTCCTATACTTCCTACGAGCAGTACTTC.

The chain carries TRBV7-2 and TRBJ1-1; D gene uncertain. V was cut by 1 base and J by 0 bases, with 9 bases left in between. The CDR3 is made up of 15 amino acids. Per germline, CDR1 SGHTA and CDR2 FQGNSA. The CDR3 nucleotides read TGTGCCAGCAGCTTAGGAGGGATGCTGAACACTGAAGCTTTCTTT. It specifies CASSLGGMLNTEAFF.

The chain carries TRBV20-1 and TRBJ1-5; D remains ambiguous. V was shortened by 1 base and J by 9 bases, with 13 bases between the two germline ends. This CDR3 has 13 residues. Germline CDR1 is DFQATT and CDR2 is SNEGSKA (reference sequence). This CDR3 reads CSARGPGTGPQHF. CDR3 nucleotides: TGCAGTGCTAGAGGGCCGGGAACGGGGCCCCAGCATTTT.

The chain uses TRBV10-3 and TRBJ2-4, with 7 bases aligning to TRBD2. This CDR3 region has 16 residues. Germline CDR1 is ENHRY and CDR2 is SYGVKD. V shed 2 bases and J 2 bases; nucleotides not matched to a gene: 6. The CDR3 region is CAISEGRALPKNIQYF. The CDR3 region has the DNA TGTGCCATCAGTGAGGGGAGGGCTCTACCCAAAAACATTCAGTACTTC.

This clonotype was picked up one time. The genes are TRBV29-1 and TRBJ2-5; D is uncertain. The ends were cut back, 4 bases at V and 5 bases at J, with 11 bases in the middle. Germline assignment: CDR1 SQVTM and CDR2 ANQGSEA. The CDR3 extends over 12 amino acids. CDR3 DNA sequence: TGCAGCGTTGGAGTGGAATCGGAGACCCAGTACTTC. It yields the protein CSVGVESETQYF.

This clonotype was observed a single time. The gene calls are TRBV4-3 and TRBJ2-5, with 10 bases fitting TRBD2. The DNA end lines up better with TRBJ2-7; the J call may be wrong. In germline, CDR1 is LGHNA, CDR2 YSLEER. This CDR3 is 16 amino acids long. CDR3 DNA: TGCGCCAGCAGCCAAGAGGCACTAGCGGGGAAGTACGAGCAGTACTTC. It encodes CASSQEALAGKYEQYF.

This chain connects TRBV27 to TRBJ2-4; 10 bases are shared with TRBD1. The closer fit of TRBJ2-7 to the DNA end suggests the J call may be wrong. This CDR3 comprises 15 residues. Germline V gene sequence: CDR1 MNHEY, CDR2 SMNVEV (reference sequence). In DNA, the CDR3 is TGTGCCAGCCGCAGACCGGGACAGGGGTTCTACGAGCAGTACTTC. The encoded protein is CASRRPGQGFYEQYF.

The chain uses TRBV29-1 and TRBJ2-1, with D maybe TRBD2 (5 bases). In germline, CDR1 is SQVTM, CDR2 ANQGSEA. The CDR3 length is 14 residues. V was shortened by 7 bases and J by 2 bases, with 15 bases between the two germline ends. CDR3 loop: CSADGVRAYNEQFF. CDR3 DNA sequence: TGCAGCGCCGACGGGGTCAGAGCCTACAATGAGCAGTTCTTC.

The chain links TRBV21-1 to TRBJ2-5; TRBD1 is taken as the D call from the table, unchecked against the DNA. TRBV21-1 is a documented pseudogene. CDR3 size: 17 residues. CDR3 DNA sequence: TGTGCCAGCAGCAAAGCGCCGGGACCCCAGCCCTGGGAGACCCAGTACTTC. Residues: CASSKAPGPQPWETQYF.

V usage is TRBV4-2 and J usage is TRBJ2-6; D is undetermined. Trimming pared 4 bases from V and 3 bases from J, leaving 10 bases between. CDR1 and CDR2 from the germline V gene are LGHNA and YNFKEQ. This CDR3 spans 15 amino acids. The CDR3 loop reads CASSRPGFGANVLTF. Here the CDR3 DNA reads TGTGCCAGCAGCCGCCCCGGATTTGGGGCCAACGTCCTGACTTTC.

The chain recombines TRBV5-1 with TRBJ2-5, with 7 nucleotides matching TRBD1. The end of the DNA aligns better with TRBJ2-7, so the J call may be wrong. The germline CDR1 and CDR2 sequences are SGHRS and YFSETQ. This CDR3 is built from 14 residues. CDR3 nucleotide sequence: TGCGCCAGCAGCTGGAACAGGGGCAACTACGAGCAGTACTTC. Residues: CASSWNRGNYEQYF.

This clonotype turned up a few times. J is TRBJ2-1 and V is TRBV14, with D possibly TRBD1 on 5 matching bases. The CDR3 length is 13 residues. Trimming left V 0 bases short and J 12 bases short, with 12 bases between. The germline CDR1 and CDR2 sequences are SGHDN and FVKESK. The CDR3 DNA reads as TGTGCCAGCAGCCAAGATGGGGCTAGGGGGCAGTTCTTC. It specifies CASSQDGARGQFF.

V is TRBV29-1 and J is TRBJ2-4; D unresolved. Judging by the DNA end, TRBJ2-7 fits better; the J call may be wrong. Germline loops: CDR1 SQVTM, CDR2 ANQGSEA. The CDR3 sequence is 13 residues long. The CDR3 sequence is CSAIRRESYEQYF. The CDR3 nucleotides read TGCAGCGCGATCAGGAGAGAGTCATACGAGCAGTACTTC.

The chain uses TRBV7-2 and TRBJ1-4; D call uncertain. In germline, CDR1 is SGHTA, CDR2 FQGNSA. The CDR3 runs 14 residues. The ends were cut back, 3 bases at V and 7 bases at J, with 12 bases in the middle. The CDR3 region is CASSFRVMGEKLFF. The DNA for the CDR3 is TGTGCCAGCAGCTTCCGAGTAATGGGTGAAAAACTGTTTTTT.

The CDR3 protein is CASSFISGTSGYEQYF. Written as DNA, the CDR3 is TGTGCCAGCAGCTTTATCAGCGGGACTAGCGGATACGAGCAGTACTTC. The genes are TRBV3-1 and TRBJ2-7, with TRBD2 matching 11 bases. The CDR3 spans 16 residues. Looked up from germline, CDR1 is LGHDT and CDR2 is YNNKEL (reference sequence). Trimming cost V 5 bases and J 4 bases; bases outside gene matches: 10.

The rearrangement joins TRBV27 to TRBJ2-1; 10 bases are a match to TRBD2. CDR3 length: 14 residues. V trimming: 4 bases; J trimming: 7 bases; junction bases outside the gene matches: 4. Germline values: CDR1 MNHEY, CDR2 SMNVEV (reference sequence). CDR3 amino acids: CASSWLAGVNEQFF. For the CDR3, the DNA is TGTGCCAGCAGTTGGCTAGCGGGGGTTAATGAGCAGTTCTTC.

This clonotype occurred once. In DNA, the CDR3 is TGCAGTGCTAGAGTCCCGGCAGGGGACTACGAGCAGTACTTC. Translation: CSARVPAGDYEQYF. The rearrangement joins TRBV20-1 to TRBJ2-4, with D perhaps matching TRBD1 (6 bases). With the DNA end fitting TRBJ2-7 better, the J assignment may be wrong. Germline CDR1 is DFQATT and CDR2 is SNEGSKA (reference sequence). CDR3 length: 14 amino acids.

This clonotype was observed a single time. This chain connects TRBV6-2 or TRBV6-3 to TRBJ2-5; D is unclear. V dropped 0 bases and J dropped 13 bases, with 15 bases sitting between them. Germline loops: CDR1 MNHEY, CDR2 SVGEGT. This CDR3 is 13 amino acids long. CDR3 coding DNA: TGTGCCAGCAGTTACTCTTTGACCCAAAAAGGGTACTTC. Translated, it gives CASSYSLTQKGYF.

The chain recombines TRBV2 with TRBJ1-2; D is undetermined. V was clipped by 3 bases and J by 0 bases, with 11 bases between them. The germline gives CDR1 SNHLY, CDR2 FYNNEI. The CDR3 contains 15 residues. CDR3 sequence reads: CASSEARTANYGYTF. The DNA of the CDR3 is TGTGCCAGCAGTGAGGCGCGGACGGCTAACTATGGCTACACCTTC.

Only a few counts were recorded for this clonotype. This chain connects TRBV9 to TRBJ2-5; D not resolved. Germline V CDR1 and CDR2: SGDLS, YYNGEE. The germline V and J ends were trimmed by 3 bases and 11 bases, with 14 bases remaining between them. The CDR3 runs to 12 residues. The CDR3 is CASSGDSNKQYF. The CDR3 DNA sequence: TGTGCCAGCAGCGGAGACTCTAACAAGCAGTACTTC.

This chain links TRBV7-2 with TRBJ2-5; D may be TRBD1 or TRBD2 (6 bases each). The J call is doubtful: the DNA matches TRBJ2-7 better. The CDR3 sequence is 17 residues long. Germline CDR1 and CDR2: SGHTA and FQGNSA. The CDR3 nucleotides are TGTGCCAGCAGCCCCCTCCCTGGAGGGGCAGGGGTAAGCGAGCAGTACTTC. Protein: CASSPLPGGAGVSEQYF.

There are a few counts of this clonotype. The rearrangement links TRBV2 to TRBJ1-1; D gene ambiguous. V was clipped by 10 bases and J by 4 bases, with 16 bases between them. Germline V gene sequence: CDR1 SNHLY, CDR2 FYNNEI. The CDR3 sequence is 13 residues long. CDR3 sequence: CAITQEIGTEAFF. CDR3 DNA: TGTGCCATCACCCAGGAGATAGGCACTGAAGCTTTCTTT.

This clonotype was detected a few times. The CDR3, as DNA: TGTGCCAGCAGTTACATTAGGACGGGGGGAAGCTATGGCTACACCTTC. Translation gives CASSYIRTGGSYGYTF. This chain connects TRBV6-5 to TRBJ1-2; D might be TRBD1 (5 bases). Trimming pared 2 bases from V and 4 bases from J, leaving 17 bases between. The CDR3 loop spans 16 amino acids. Germline-derived CDR1 and CDR2 are MNHEY and SVGAGI.

The V gene is TRBV20-1, the J gene TRBJ2-1, with 7 bases matching TRBD2. Germline V gene lookup returns CDR1 DFQATT and CDR2 SNEGSKA (reference sequence). The trim removed 0 bases at V and 1 base at J, leaving 6 bases unmatched. This CDR3 spans 16 amino acids. CDR3 sequence (DNA): TGCAGTGCTAGAGATGGGGGGGGAAGATCCTACAATGAGCAGTTCTTC. Amino acid sequence: CSARDGGGRSYNEQFF.